These T cell receptor beta chains were read from a single sample in a study of blood T cell repertoires in COVID-19. Measured with immunoSEQ multiplex PCR; TCRdb has only the in-frame clones, and not every one. The table shows about 320,000 clones, with just over 85% occurring only once. The material sequenced was PBMCs or T cells enriched from blood (not recorded which). These receptors were taken from a woman under 30 who had recovered from COVID-19. The CDR3 runs from the conserved cysteine through the conserved F or W. Each record gives: D gene, clone size, J gene, V gene, CDR3 DNA, CDR3 protein. The D gene is left open where the match is weak. Only some rows state a clone size, as once, few, many or a class for expanded clones.

NA	once	TRBJ1-4	TRBV28	TGTGCCAGCAGTTTAAGGCCTAGTAATGAAAAACTGTTTTTT	CASSLRPSNEKLFF
NA	NA	TRBJ2-3	TRBV5-1	TGCGCCAGCAGAAGACAGGCGGGCACAGATACGCAGTATTTT	CASRRQAGTDTQYF
NA	NA	TRBJ1-5	TRBV9	TGTGCCAGCAGCGTAGAGGGAGTCGATCAGCCCCAGCATTTT	CASSVEGVDQPQHF
NA	NA	TRBJ1-4	TRBV28	TGTGCCAGCAGTTTACCGACCGGGAACAATGAAAAACTGTTTTTT	CASSLPTGNNEKLFF
TRBD2	few	TRBJ2-1	TRBV30	TGTGCCTGGAGTGTAAATTGGCGCCGGGGGGTACTTGGCGAGCAGTTCTTC	CAWSVNWRRGVLGEQFF
TRBD1	NA	TRBJ2-1	TRBV7-9	TGTGCCAGCAGCCCGACAGAAGGACAGGGGATGAATGAGCAGTTCTTC	CASSPTEGQGMNEQFF
NA	once	TRBJ1-5	TRBV4-1	TGCGCCAGCAGCCAAGTTGGGTTAAGGACCGGGAGGCGACTATATCAGCCCCAGCATTTT	CASSQVGLRTGRRLYQPQHF
NA	NA	TRBJ1-1	TRBV30	TGTGCCTGGAGTGTAACAAGGAACACTGAAGCTTTCTTT	CAWSVTRNTEAFF
TRBD1	NA	TRBJ1-1	TRBV15	TGTGCCACCAGCAAGGCTACAGGGGGCCACACTGAAGCTTTCTTT	CATSKATGGHTEAFF
NA	NA	TRBJ1-5	TRBV28	TGTGCCAGCACCTCGGGGGGAGATCAGCCCCAGCATTTT	CASTSGGDQPQHF
NA	NA	TRBJ1-1	TRBV19	TGTGCCAGTAGTATAGGTTTGGACAGTGAAGCTTTCTTT	CASSIGLDSEAFF
NA	NA	TRBJ2-7	TRBV6-5	TGTGCCAGCAGTTGGACTCAAATTACGAGCGAGCAGTACTTC	CASSWTQITSEQYF
TRBD2	NA	TRBJ2-1	TRBV14	TGTGCCAGCCGAAATACTAGCGGGGGTTACAATGAGCAGTTCTTC	CASRNTSGGYNEQFF
NA	NA	TRBJ1-3	TRBV9	TGTGCCAGCAGCGTCGGCTTTTCTGGTAGAGGCTCTGGAAACACCATATATTTT	CASSVGFSGRGSGNTIYF
NA	NA	TRBJ2-7	TRBV24-1	TGTGCCACCCCGGGACAGCGGGCCTACGAGCAGTACTTC	CATPGQRAYEQYF
NA	NA	TRBJ1-5	TRBV2	TGTGCCAGTTGTGACAGGCCAGGACAGCCCCAGCATTTT	CASCDRPGQPQHF
TRBD1	NA	TRBJ1-2	TRBV6-5	TGTGCCAGCAGAAAGACAGGGGGCGCCTATGGCTACACCTTC	CASRKTGGAYGYTF
NA	once	TRBJ1-2	TRBV7-9	TGTGCCAGCAGCCCGGACAGCTACTATGGCTACACCTTC	CASSPDSYYGYTF
TRBD1	few	TRBJ2-5	TRBV5-1	TGCGCCAGCAGGACAGGGACAGGGGTCCAAGAGACCCAGTACTTC	CASRTGTGVQETQYF
TRBD1	NA	TRBJ2-5	TRBV29-1	TGCAGCGTGGACAGGGACGGGGAGACCCAGTACTTC	CSVDRDGETQYF